The subject of this entry is one T cell receptor (beta chain). Profiled with immunoSEQ multiplex PCR; TCRdb holds only in-frame clones, not every one. The sample comprises fewer than 25,000 clones, roughly 80% of which are singletons, and around 30% rests with the top ten. Treatment defined: randomized to nivolumab then ipilimumab (arm A) or the reverse (arm B). No patient had prior DNA-damaging chemotherapy. From thawed PBMCs, live CD3+CD8+ cells negative for CD19 and CD56 were sorted. The record originates from a study of sequential checkpoint blockade in melanoma. Study background: Arm A got nivolumab then ipilimumab; arm B the reverse, 1:1. Each arm's sequence ended with maintenance nivolumab.

Trimming pared 5 bases from V and 0 bases from J, leaving 12 bases between. Per the germline V gene, CDR1 is SGHDT and CDR2 is YYEEEE. The CDR3 runs 14 residues. The receptor was derived from a human donor with melanoma. The material was CD8+ T cells sorted from blood (inferred from file names), obtained from a patient given nivolumab and ipilimumab in sequence. J is TRBJ2-7 and V is TRBV5-6; possibly TRBD1 for D (6 bases). CDR3 sequence (DNA): TGTGCCAGCAGAACACAGGGACGCTCCTACGAGCAGTACTTC. As protein: CASRTQGRSYEQYF.